These 3 T cell receptor beta chains originate from one sample sequenced in a study of blood T cells in healthy people across ages. A sample-barcoded 5' primer and a J-beta primer mix were used in a second PCR of about 7 to 12 cycles. A single record per CDR3 protein comes from TCRdb applying MiXCR to the 5' RACE reads. The repertoire includes 2 million or so distinct CDR3 sequences, 49% of them detected once, and around 2.1% sits in the top ten. The specimen sequenced was blood. The receptor set was obtained from a woman between 35 and 50 years old in good health.

This clonotype was picked up a small number of times. The chain carries TRBV10-2 and TRBJ2-1; D call uncertain. CDR3 length: 13 residues. The ends were cut back, 8 bases at V and 6 bases at J, with 14 bases in the middle. Germline CDR1 WSHSY, CDR2 SAAADI. The chain's CDR3 is CASEGPGGNEQFF. DNA for the CDR3: TGCGCCAGCGAAGGGCCCGGTGGCAATGAGCAGTTCTTC.

This clonotype was seen only a few times. This chain joins TRBV6-1 and TRBJ1-2; 8 bases agree with TRBD1. There are 12 residues in the CDR3. CDR1 is MNHNS, CDR2 SASEGT, per germline. J was trimmed by 8 bases and V by 7 bases; bases with no gene match: 6. This CDR3 is CASTRTGSGYTF. Written as DNA, the CDR3 is TGTGCCAGCACCCGGACAGGGAGCGGCTACACCTTC.

The V call is TRBV15, the J call TRBJ2-5; D uncertain. V gave up 0 bases and J gave up 6 bases, with 8 bases separating them. From germline, CDR1 is LNHNV and CDR2 YYDKDF (reference sequence). CDR3 length: 13 residues. CDR3 DNA: TGTGCCACCAGCAGAGATAAAGTGCAGACCCAGTACTTC. Its translation: CATSRDKVQTQYF.